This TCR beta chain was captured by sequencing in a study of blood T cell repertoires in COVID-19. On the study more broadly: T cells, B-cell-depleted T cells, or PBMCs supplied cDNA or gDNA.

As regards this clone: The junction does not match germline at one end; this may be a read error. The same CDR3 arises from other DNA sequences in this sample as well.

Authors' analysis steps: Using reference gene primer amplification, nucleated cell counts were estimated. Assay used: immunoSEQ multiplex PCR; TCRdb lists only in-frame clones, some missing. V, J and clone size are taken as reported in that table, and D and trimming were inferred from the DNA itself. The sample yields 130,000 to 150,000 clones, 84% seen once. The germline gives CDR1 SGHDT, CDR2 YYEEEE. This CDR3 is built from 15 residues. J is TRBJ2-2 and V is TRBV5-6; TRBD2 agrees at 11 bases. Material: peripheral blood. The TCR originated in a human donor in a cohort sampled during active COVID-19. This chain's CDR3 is CASSSGLAGTGELFF. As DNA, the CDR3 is TGCGCCAGCAGTTCCGGACTAGCGGGTACCGGGGAGCTGTTTTTT.